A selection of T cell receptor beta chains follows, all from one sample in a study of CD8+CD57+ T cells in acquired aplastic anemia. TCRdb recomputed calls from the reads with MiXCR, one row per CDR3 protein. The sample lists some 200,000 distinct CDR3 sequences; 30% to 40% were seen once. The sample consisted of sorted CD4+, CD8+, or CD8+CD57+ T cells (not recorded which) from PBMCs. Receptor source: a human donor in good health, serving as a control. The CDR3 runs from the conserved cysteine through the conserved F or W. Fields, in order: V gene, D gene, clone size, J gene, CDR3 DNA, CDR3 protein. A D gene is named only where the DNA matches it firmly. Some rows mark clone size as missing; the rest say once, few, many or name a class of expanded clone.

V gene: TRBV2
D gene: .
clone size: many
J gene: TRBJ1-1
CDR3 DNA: TGTGCCAGCAGTGTGCATGAAGCTTTCTTT
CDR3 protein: CASSVHEAFF

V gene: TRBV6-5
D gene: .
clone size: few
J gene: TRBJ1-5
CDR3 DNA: TGTGCCAGCAGTTACTCCGGACAGAGCAATCAGCCCCAGCATTTT
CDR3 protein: CASSYSGQSNQPQHF

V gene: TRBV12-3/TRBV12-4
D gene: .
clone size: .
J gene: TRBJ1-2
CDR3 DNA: TGTGCCAGCAGACTTGGGAACCGTTACTATGGCTACACCTTC
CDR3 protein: CASRLGNRYYGYTF

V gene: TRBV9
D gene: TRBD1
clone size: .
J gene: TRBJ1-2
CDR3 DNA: TGTGCCAGCAGCGTGGGGGTGGGACAGGGGGATGGCTACATCTTC
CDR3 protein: CASSVGVGQGDGYIF

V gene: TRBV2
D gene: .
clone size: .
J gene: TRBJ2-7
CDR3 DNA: TGTGCCAGCTCACCAGCTAGCGTCCCCTACGAGCAGTACTTC
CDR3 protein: CASSPASVPYEQYF

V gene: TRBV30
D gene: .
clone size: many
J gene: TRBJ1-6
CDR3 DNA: TGTGCCTGGAGTGTAAGTGTGATGGATTCACCCCTCCACTTT
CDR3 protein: CAWSVSVMDSPLHF

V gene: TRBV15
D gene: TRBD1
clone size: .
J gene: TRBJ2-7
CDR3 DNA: TGTGCCACCAGCAGACGTGGGACAGGGCTGGGGTACTACGAGCAGTACTTC
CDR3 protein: CATSRRGTGLGYYEQYF

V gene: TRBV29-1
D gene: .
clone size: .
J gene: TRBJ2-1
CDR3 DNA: TGCAGCGCCCAGGGTGTGGGGTCCTACAATGAGCAGTTCTTC
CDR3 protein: CSAQGVGSYNEQFF

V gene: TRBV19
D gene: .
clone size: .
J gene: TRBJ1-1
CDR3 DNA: TGTGCCAGTAGTATAGAGGGGAGGGAAGCTTTCTTT
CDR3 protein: CASSIEGREAFF

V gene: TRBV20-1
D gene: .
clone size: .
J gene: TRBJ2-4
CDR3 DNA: TGCAGTGCCACCGGGACACCCAAAAACATTCAGTACTTC
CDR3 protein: CSATGTPKNIQYF

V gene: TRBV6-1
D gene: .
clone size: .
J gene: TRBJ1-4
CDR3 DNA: TGTGCCAGCAGCGTACAGGAGCCTGCAACTAATGAAAAACTGTTTTTT
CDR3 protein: CASSVQEPATNEKLFF

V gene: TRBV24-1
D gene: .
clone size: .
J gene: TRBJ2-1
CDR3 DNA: TGTGCCAGCAGTGAACAAAGGACCTACAATGAGCAGTTCTTC
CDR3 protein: CASSEQRTYNEQFF

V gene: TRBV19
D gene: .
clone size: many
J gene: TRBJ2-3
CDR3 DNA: TGTGCCAGTAGTATACGGGGCACAGATACGCAGTATTTT
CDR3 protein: CASSIRGTDTQYF

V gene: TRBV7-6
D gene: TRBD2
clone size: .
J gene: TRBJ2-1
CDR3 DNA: TGTGCCAGCAGCTTGGTCGGGGGGGTGGTTCATGAGCAGTTCTTC
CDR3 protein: CASSLVGGVVHEQFF

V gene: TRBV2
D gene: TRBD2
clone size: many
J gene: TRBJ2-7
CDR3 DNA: TGTGCCAGCAGTGACGGCGGGGGTTCCTACGAGCAGTACTTC
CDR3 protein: CASSDGGGSYEQYF

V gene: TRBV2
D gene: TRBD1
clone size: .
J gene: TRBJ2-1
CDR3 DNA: TGTGCCAGCAGGGACAGGGGTGGCACACACAATGAGCAGTTCTTC
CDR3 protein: CASRDRGGTHNEQFF

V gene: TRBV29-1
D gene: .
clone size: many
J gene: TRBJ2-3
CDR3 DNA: TGCAGCGAATCTCGCGGGAACACAGATACGCAGTATTTT
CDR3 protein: CSESRGNTDTQYF